This note documents a single T cell receptor (beta chain) sequence. Its antigen is not known. CDR3 length equals 16 residues. CDR1 SGHTA and CDR2 FQGTGA come from the germline V gene. The V gene end was trimmed by 0 bases and the J gene end by 2 bases; junction bases not matched to a gene: 7. This record comes from a study of T cells after yellow fever vaccination. As TCR cDNA was made by 5'RACE template switching, a universal primer site and UMIs were added. Each CDR3 protein is one row after TCRdb ran MiXCR on the 5' RACE reads. This table holds 450,000 to 550,000 distinct CDR3 sequences, about a fifth found once. The study, taken as a whole, reports: Peaking on day 5 versus 15, the secondary response was faster but weaker. There was a possibility that FACS-sorted repertoires contained abundant clonotypes contaminating from the bulk population.

The sequenced sample was PBMCs, obtained 15 days after the yellow fever booster vaccination. This clonotype was obtained from a young man who received the YFV17D yellow fever vaccine. This chain uses TRBV7-3 with TRBJ2-7, with TRBD2 matching over 7 bases. CDR3 residues: CASSLTWTSPPYEQYF. The CDR3 region has the DNA TGTGCCAGCAGCTTAACGTGGACTAGTCCTCCCTACGAGCAGTACTTC.